This record concerns one T cell receptor (beta chain) sequence. The antigen remains undetermined. Germline V lookup: CDR1 SGHRS, CDR2 YFSETQ. The CDR3 covers 15 residues. V trimming: 0 bases; J trimming: 4 bases; junction bases outside the gene matches: 3. This sample is part of a study of a mutant IDH1 vaccine in newly diagnosed glioma. For the study at large: Every participant had undergone radiotherapy, temozolomide, or both before, and most underwent both. The week-35 safety follow-up was V12, and the week-47 study end was V13.

Clones were read by immunoSEQ multiplex PCR, and TCRdb kept only the in-frame ones, dropping some. This table has 40,000 to 45,000 clones, approximately 83% appearing once. Time point: week 35, safety follow-up. Doses comprised 300 ug of mutant IDH1 20-mer peptide each, plus topical imiquimod. Eight vaccinations reached patients in weeks 1, 3, 5, 7, 11, 15, 19 and 23. Study outcomes and limitations: Across multiple MHC alleles, roughly 93% of patients had vaccine-induced responses.

V gene TRBV5-1 combines with J gene TRBJ2-1; 8 nucleotides match TRBD1. The source of this sequence is a woman aged 45-59 years with glioma. The sequencing here drew on PBMCs, taken from a glioma patient whose treatment included an IDH1 peptide vaccine. The CDR3 nucleotides read TGCGCCAGCAGCTTGGCACAGGGGGGATACAATGAGCAGTTCTTC. Encoded protein: CASSLAQGGYNEQFF.